This TCR beta chain was observed in a study of blood T cell repertoires in COVID-19. The V end was cut by 0 bases, the J end by 4 bases, with 19 bases between. Germline assignment: CDR1 LGHDT and CDR2 YNNKEL (reference sequence). This CDR3 is built from 17 residues. Assay: immunoSEQ multiplex PCR; the TCRdb copy retains only in-frame clones and omits some. The table records almost 35,000 clones, approximately 89% of them present only once. The receptor was derived from a man in his sixties with active COVID-19. V usage is TRBV3-1 (or the pseudogene TRBV3-2) and J usage is TRBJ2-7, with D possibly being TRBD1 (7 bases). The material sequenced was peripheral blood. CDR3 bases: TGTGCCAGCAGCCAAGACCCCGGCAGGGGGGCGCGATACGAGCAGTACTTC. This gives the protein CASSQDPGRGARYEQYF.